Listed below are T cell receptor beta chains from one sample, sequenced in a study of CD8 T cells in Susac syndrome. One entry per CDR3 protein, called by TCRdb with MiXCR from the immunoSEQ multiplex PCR reads. The sample records approximately 100,000 distinct CDR3 sequences, around 93% being singletons. Input material: CD8+ T cells from PBMCs. These receptors all come from a human donor in good health. CDR3s include the opening cysteine and the closing phenylalanine or tryptophan. D genes are given only for firm matches. Only part of the rows carry a size: once, few, many, or a class if the clone is expanded.

clone_size	j_call	d_call	v_call	cdr3_nt	cdr3_aa
.	TRBJ2-3	.	TRBV7-2	TGTGCCAGCAGCTCCCGGGGCGGGGGCACAGATACGCAGTATTTT	CASSSRGGGTDTQYF
once	TRBJ2-1	.	TRBV6-2/TRBV6-3	TGTGCCAGCAGAACGGACGGGTTTGAGCAGTTCTTC	CASRTDGFEQFF
once	TRBJ1-6	TRBD1	TRBV7-8	TGTGCCAGCAGCACTGACAGGGGTAATTCACCCCTCCACTTT	CASSTDRGNSPLHF
.	TRBJ1-1	TRBD1	TRBV29-1	TGCAGCGTTGATCGACAGGGGGCTGGGTCTGAAGCTTTCTTT	CSVDRQGAGSEAFF
once	TRBJ2-5	.	TRBV12-3/TRBV12-4	TGTGCCACCTCGCCGTGGGGGGAACAAGAGACCCAGTACTTC	CATSPWGEQETQYF
.	TRBJ2-7	.	TRBV12-3/TRBV12-4	TGTGCCAGCAGTCTACTGGATGAGCAGTACTTC	CASSLLDEQYF
.	TRBJ2-7	.	TRBV4-3	TGCGCCAGCAGCCAGGTCATCTCCTACGAGCAGTACTTC	CASSQVISYEQYF
.	TRBJ2-1	.	TRBV18	TGTGCCAGCTCACCACCGGAGTTAGCTTCCCATGAGCAGTTCTTC	CASSPPELASHEQFF
.	TRBJ2-2	.	TRBV20-1	TGCAGTGCTAGAGCCGACACAGGGAACACCGGGGAGCTGTTTTTT	CSARADTGNTGELFF
.	TRBJ2-1	TRBD2	TRBV7-8	TGTGCCAGCAGCTTAGGTAATAGCGGGAGCAACAATGAGCAGTTCTTC	CASSLGNSGSNNEQFF